The 20 T cell receptor beta chains below come from one sample, sequenced in a study of T cell responses to AZD1222 COVID-19 vaccine listed by TCRdb under 2021. Receptor libraries were prepared by the immunoSEQ multiplex PCR assay. TCRdb's version of the immuneACCESS table is confined to in-frame rearrangements and falls short of the full clone set. An unresolved V gene accounts for under half of the shortfall where checked; the remainder is of unknown origin. Within this sample are more than 100,000 clones, with 92% of them counted one time only. The ten largest account for 14% of the sample. The meaning of the sample's time point label: baseline before first vaccination. The material sequenced was peripheral blood, taken on day 0 of AZD1222 vaccination. The receptors come from an adult in good health.

The gene calls are TRBV6-5 and TRBJ2-3, with TRBD2 matching 12 bases. With 7 bases clipped from V and 3 bases from J, the junction kept 5 bases outside the gene matches. The CDR3 runs 15 residues. The germline V gene encodes CDR1 MNHEY and CDR2 SVGAGI. The CDR3 nucleotides are TGTGCCAGCAAGCTAGCGGGAGGGCCGACAGATACGCAGTATTTT. This gives the protein CASKLAGGPTDTQYF.

This chain uses TRBV6-5 with TRBJ2-7, with unresolved D. The CDR3 has 15 amino acids. Deletions cut 0 bases from V and 2 bases from J, with 11 bases between. Germline V gene data show CDR1 as MNHEY and CDR2 as SVGAGI. CDR3 in amino acids: CASSYSFWRAYEQYF. The CDR3 nucleotides read TGTGCCAGCAGTTACTCTTTCTGGAGAGCCTACGAGCAGTACTTC.

This sequence joins TRBV5-1 and TRBJ1-5; no firm D call. V was pared by 1 base and J by 1 base, with 12 bases between. This CDR3 region has 16 residues. Germline CDR1 reads SGHRS; CDR2 reads YFSETQ. The CDR3 region has the DNA TGCGCCAGCAGCTTGTTTTCCATGGACAGCAATCAGCCCCAGCATTTT. Protein sequence: CASSLFSMDSNQPQHF.

This chain uses TRBV5-1 with TRBJ2-7, with D perhaps matching TRBD2 (5 bases). CDR3 length equals 14 residues. Germline CDR1 reads SGHRS; CDR2 reads YFSETQ. V was shortened by 0 bases and J by 4 bases, with 11 bases between the two germline ends. In DNA, the CDR3 is TGCGCCAGCAGCTTGGAGGGAGAGGGTTACGAGCAGTACTTC. It translates to CASSLEGEGYEQYF.

The J gene is TRBJ1-5, the V gene TRBV9; 11 nucleotides align to TRBD1. V was pared by 3 bases and J by 7 bases, with 9 bases of the junction left unmatched. Germline values: CDR1 SGDLS, CDR2 YYNGEE. This CDR3 contains 16 residues. CDR3 sequence reads: CASSDGSGTGGQPQHF. In nucleotides, the CDR3 is TGTGCCAGCAGCGACGGAAGCGGGACAGGGGGACAGCCCCAGCATTTT.

The chain links TRBV7-9 to TRBJ2-2, with D possibly matching TRBD1 (6 bases). Trimming cost V 4 bases and J 5 bases, with 14 bases left between them. The CDR3 is 15 amino acids. Looked up from germline, CDR1 is SEHNR and CDR2 is FQNEAQ (reference sequence). In DNA form, the CDR3 reads TGTGCCAGCAGCTCAACTACAGGGATAACCGGGGAGCTGTTTTTT. It specifies CASSSTTGITGELFF.

The rearrangement joins TRBV5-1 to TRBJ2-2; D remains ambiguous. Trimming stripped 0 bases from V and 0 bases from J, with 6 bases between. This CDR3 has 15 amino acids. Germline V lookup: CDR1 SGHRS, CDR2 YFSETQ. The CDR3 sequence is CASSLVGSNTGELFF. In DNA, the CDR3 is TGCGCCAGCAGCTTGGTGGGGTCGAACACCGGGGAGCTGTTTTTT.

This sequence joins TRBV9 and TRBJ2-5, with TRBD2 matching 15 bases. V shed 4 bases, J shed 0 bases, and the junction held 7 bases outside the gene matches. CDR1 is SGDLS, CDR2 YYNGEE, per germline. The CDR3 is made up of 18 amino acids. In DNA form, the CDR3 reads TGTGCCAGCAGCCCGGGACTAGCGGGAGGATCCCACCAAGAGACCCAGTACTTC. Protein: CASSPGLAGGSHQETQYF.

The genes are TRBV7-2 and TRBJ2-3; maybe TRBD2 (5 bases). With 4 bases removed from V and 2 bases from J, the gap between germline ends came to 22 bases. This CDR3 has 18 amino acids. The germline CDR1 and CDR2 sequences are SGHTA and FQGNSA. The CDR3 is CASSSRHLREFVTDTQYF. DNA for the CDR3: TGTGCCAGCAGCTCACGCCATTTGAGGGAGTTCGTCACAGATACGCAGTATTTT. The entire variable domain, with the rest obtained from reference TRBV7-2 and TRBJ2-3, is as follows: GAGVSQSPSNKVTEKGKDVELRCDPISGHTALYWYRQSLGQGLEFLIYFQGNSAPDKSGLPSDRFSAERTGGSVSTLTIQRTQQEDSAVYLCASSSRHLREFVTDTQYFGPGTRLTVL.

The V call is TRBV7-9, the J call TRBJ2-5; a weak D match, TRBD2 (6 bases). Germline V gene lookup returns CDR1 SEHNR and CDR2 FQNEAQ (reference sequence). The CDR3 consists of 12 residues. V lost 5 bases, J lost 5 bases, and 9 bases lay in between. The CDR3: CASSGAGETQYF. As DNA, the CDR3 is TGTGCCAGCAGCGGGGCGGGGGAGACCCAGTACTTC.

This chain connects TRBV7-6 to TRBJ2-1; maybe TRBD1 (6 bases). Trimming stripped 3 bases from V and 6 bases from J, with 15 bases between. The V gene's germline CDR1 is SGHVS and CDR2 FNYEAQ. The CDR3 sequence is 15 residues long. The CDR3, as DNA: TGTGCCAGCAGCTTGTTGAGGGGGAGTGGCAATGAGCAGTTCTTC. It specifies CASSLLRGSGNEQFF.

The chain joins TRBV5-1 to TRBJ1-2; a weak D match, TRBD1 (6 bases). CDR1 and CDR2 from the germline V gene are SGHRS and YFSETQ. The CDR3 has 14 amino acids. The V end was cut by 2 bases, the J end by 4 bases, with 12 bases between. The CDR3 region has the DNA TGCGCCAGCAGCTTCACGACAGGAAGCTATGGCTACACCTTC. It specifies CASSFTTGSYGYTF.

The V gene is TRBV6-1, the J gene TRBJ2-1; 9 bases match TRBD2. The CDR3 spans 15 residues. Germline assignment: CDR1 MNHNS and CDR2 SASEGT. Unmatched junction bases numbered 2, after V lost 1 base and J lost 4 bases. The CDR3 spells CASSEGLADYNEQFF. The CDR3 DNA reads TGTGCCAGCAGTGAAGGACTAGCGGATTACAATGAGCAGTTCTTC.

The chain recombines TRBV29-1 with TRBJ2-5; D remains ambiguous. The CDR3 consists of 13 residues. V was cut by 5 bases and J by 1 base, with 11 bases left in between. Per the germline V gene, CDR1 is SQVTM and CDR2 is ANQGSEA. The CDR3 nucleotides read TGCAGCGTTCGGCGGCTGGTCCAAGAGACCCAGTACTTC. Its protein product is CSVRRLVQETQYF.

The chain recombines TRBV7-9 with TRBJ1-3, with a possible D match to TRBD1 (5 bases). Per germline, CDR1 SEHNR and CDR2 FQNEAQ (reference sequence). The length of the CDR3 is 14 residues. Trimming took off 6 bases at V and 2 bases at J, with 11 bases between the two ends. CDR3 nucleotide sequence: TGTGCCAGCAGTCCACAGGTGGCTGGAAACACCATATATTTT. Amino acids: CASSPQVAGNTIYF.

This clone was recorded only once. The chain links TRBV10-3 to TRBJ2-7, with 9 bases that match TRBD1. V shed 0 bases, J shed 6 bases, and the junction held 9 bases outside the gene matches. CDR1 is ENHRY, CDR2 SYGVKD, per germline. The CDR3 is 16 amino acids. The CDR3 region has the DNA TGTGCCATCAGTGAGTCTTACCGGGACAGGGAGGCCGAGCAGTACTTC. Encoded protein: CAISESYRDREAEQYF.

This sequence joins TRBV5-8 and TRBJ2-1; D perhaps matches TRBD1 (5 bases). The CDR3 is made up of 15 amino acids. Trimming pared 1 base from V and 6 bases from J, leaving 14 bases between. The germline gives CDR1 SGHTS, CDR2 YDEGEE. The CDR3 is CASSLIGVSGNEQFF. CDR3 nucleotide sequence: TGTGCCAGCAGCTTGATAGGGGTCAGTGGCAATGAGCAGTTCTTC.

This sequence joins TRBV7-2 and TRBJ1-1, with D unclear. CDR3 length: 14 amino acids. Looked up from germline, CDR1 is SGHTA and CDR2 is FQGNSA. Trimming left V 1 base short and J 1 base short, with 7 bases between. The CDR3, as DNA: TGTGCCAGCAGCTTAGATGTGAGGAACACTGAAGCTTTCTTT. Translated: CASSLDVRNTEAFF.

This chain joins TRBV5-6 and TRBJ2-3; no clear D. CDR3 size: 15 residues. V lost 1 base, J lost 1 base, and 10 bases lay in between. The germline gives CDR1 SGHDT, CDR2 YYEEEE. Here the CDR3 reads CASSLIQTRTDTQYF. The DNA of the CDR3 is TGTGCCAGCAGCTTGATACAGACCCGCACAGATACGCAGTATTTT.

The genes are TRBV2 and TRBJ1-1; no clear D gene. The germline gives CDR1 SNHLY, CDR2 FYNNEI. With 6 bases removed from V and 0 bases from J, the gap between germline ends came to 11 bases. The CDR3 has 14 residues. The CDR3 region has the DNA TGTGCCAGCAGGCCAGACGCTATGAACACTGAAGCTTTCTTT. As protein: CASRPDAMNTEAFF.